This record looks at one T cell receptor (beta chain) sequence and its context. This entry comes from a study of CD8+CD57+ T cells in acquired aplastic anemia. Study context: Isolated CD4+ and CD8+ cells, once sorted, yielded DNA averaging about 3.2 ug.

The template for TCR beta VDJ and CDR3 sequence profiling was genomic DNA. MiXCR, run by TCRdb on the reads, gives a single entry per CDR3 protein. Of about 160,000 distinct CDR3 sequences listed, 40% to 50% are singletons. Only patients with CD8+CD57+ cell expansion on flow cytometry were chosen for sequencing. The source material was sorted CD4+, CD8+, or CD8+CD57+ T cells (not recorded which) from PBMCs. The sequence derives from a human donor with aplastic anemia.

In nucleotides, the CDR3 is TGCAGCGTTGACAGGGCGGGAGGGGGAAATGAGCAGTTCTTC. As protein: CSVDRAGGGNEQFF. The chain combines TRBV29-1 with TRBJ2-1; 9 bases agree with TRBD2. Germline V gives CDR1 SQVTM, CDR2 ANQGSEA. The length of the CDR3 is 14 residues. Trimming at V came to 3 bases and at J to 7 bases, leaving 7 bases not matched to a gene.